Following are 15 T cell receptor beta chains from one sample sequenced in a study of CD8 T cells in ankylosing spondylitis. TCRdb redid the calling of the 5' RACE reads with MiXCR, one entry per CDR3 protein. The sample lists around 230,000 distinct CDR3 sequences; roughly 8.6% were seen once. Material: blood, either unsorted or a sorted T cell fraction (not recorded which). The source of these receptors is a male donor with ankylosing spondylitis or in good health (not recorded which).

This clonotype was seen ten or more times. This chain joins TRBV4-3 and TRBJ2-1; 11 nucleotides agree with TRBD2. V was clipped by 1 base and J by 2 bases; unmatched bases: 7. Germline CDR1 and CDR2: LGHNA and YSLEER. The CDR3 sequence is 18 residues long. The CDR3 is CASSQAGIAGGAYNEQFF. In DNA form, the CDR3 reads TGCGCCAGCAGCCAAGCTGGGATAGCGGGAGGGGCCTACAATGAGCAGTTCTTC.

The table lists this clonotype with many counts. CDR3 region: CSARFGGDINNEQYF. The CDR3 DNA reads TGCAGTGCTAGGTTTGGGGGGGACATTAACAACGAGCAGTACTTC. V usage is TRBV20-1 and J usage is TRBJ2-7; possible D gene TRBD2, 7 bases. Germline CDR1 is DFQATT and CDR2 is SNEGSKA (reference sequence). The CDR3 is 15 amino acids. V lost 3 bases, J lost 5 bases, and 20 bases lay in between.

This clonotype has a count of ten or more. This chain connects TRBV5-6 to TRBJ1-5; D gene ambiguous. Germline CDR1 and CDR2: SGHDT and YYEEEE. CDR3 length: 16 residues. V shed 0 bases and J shed 0 bases, with 10 bases lying between them. The CDR3 here is CASSLGVGDSNQPQHF. The CDR3 region has the DNA TGTGCCAGCAGCTTGGGAGTTGGGGATAGCAATCAGCCCCAGCATTTT.

This chain connects TRBV11-3 to TRBJ2-5, with 8 bases matching TRBD1. V lost 2 bases to trimming and J lost 5 bases; unmatched junction nucleotides: 4. Germline CDR1 and CDR2: SGHNT and YENEEA. The CDR3 runs to 14 residues. The CDR3 DNA is TGTGCCAGCAGCTTACCGGGACAGGTTGAGACCCAGTACTTC. As protein: CASSLPGQVETQYF.

The CDR3 protein is CASSPEDRQGFEQFF. The CDR3 DNA is TGCGCCAGCAGCCCCGAAGATAGACAGGGATTTGAGCAGTTCTTC. The rearrangement links TRBV4-3 to TRBJ2-1; 7 bases are a match to TRBD1. The CDR3 covers 15 residues. V lost 4 bases, J lost 9 bases, and 12 bases stayed unmatched. Per the germline V gene, CDR1 is LGHNA and CDR2 is YSLEER.

This clonotype has ten or more counts. The rearrangement links TRBV11-2 to TRBJ2-5, with 7 bases that match TRBD2. The germline CDR1 and CDR2 sequences are SGHAT and FQNNGV. This CDR3 is 15 amino acids long. V was pared by 0 bases and J by 4 bases, with 5 bases of the junction left unmatched. DNA for the CDR3: TGTGCCAGCAGCTTAGAGGCCGGGGGGAGAGAGACCCAGTACTTC. Its protein product is CASSLEAGGRETQYF.

This clonotype has a count of ten or more. V and J are TRBV7-9 and TRBJ1-2; the D gene is possibly TRBD1 (5 bases). This CDR3 contains 14 residues. Trimming left V 5 bases short and J 8 bases short, with 18 bases between. Looked up from germline, CDR1 is SEHNR and CDR2 is FQNEAQ (reference sequence). CDR3 residues: CASSPLAGSSGYTF. CDR3 DNA sequence: TGTGCCAGCAGCCCCCTGGCAGGGAGCTCGGGCTACACCTTC.

This clonotype has at least ten counts. The J gene is TRBJ1-3, the V gene TRBV6-5, with D possibly matching TRBD1 (5 bases). Germline CDR1 is MNHEY and CDR2 is SVGAGI. Trimming removed 0 bases from V and 13 bases from J, with 22 bases in between. The CDR3 is 16 residues long. The CDR3: CASSYSTPGSGNRIYF. The CDR3 DNA follows: TGTGCCAGCAGTTACTCCACCCCGGGCTCTGGAAACAGGATATATTTT.

This clonotype was seen at least ten times. The J gene is TRBJ2-3, the V gene TRBV29-1; 8 bases are a match to TRBD2. The germline V gene encodes CDR1 SQVTM and CDR2 ANQGSEA. The ends lost 3 bases at V and 9 bases at J; junction bases unmatched: 11. The CDR3 sequence is 14 residues long. The CDR3 DNA sequence: TGCAGCGTTGAGGAAGCGGGAGTGCTTTACACGCAGTATTTT. Translating it yields CSVEEAGVLYTQYF.

The chain recombines TRBV4-3 with TRBJ2-1; D not certain. The CDR3 extends over 15 amino acids. Germline V gives CDR1 LGHNA, CDR2 YSLEER. With 1 base removed from V and 6 bases from J, the gap between germline ends came to 13 bases. The CDR3 loop reads CASSQASSSGNEQFF. CDR3 nucleotide sequence: TGCGCCAGCAGCCAAGCTTCAAGCTCCGGCAATGAGCAGTTCTTC.

The chain carries TRBV6-2 or TRBV6-3 and TRBJ2-2; D unresolved. Trimming pared 7 bases from V and 8 bases from J, leaving 14 bases between. The CDR3 has 13 amino acids. The germline V gene encodes CDR1 MNHEY and CDR2 SVGEGT. In nucleotides, the CDR3 is TGTGCCAGCATGGTTGCAGACGAGGGGGAGCTGTTTTTT. Its protein product is CASMVADEGELFF.

In this sample, this clonotype turned up many times. V usage is TRBV28 and J usage is TRBJ1-4; possibly TRBD1 for D (5 bases). This CDR3 region has 16 residues. Germline V gene lookup returns CDR1 MDHEN and CDR2 SYDVKM. The V end was cut by 2 bases, the J end by 4 bases, with 14 bases between. CDR3 in amino acids: CASSLMQGSLNEKLFF. The CDR3 DNA sequence: TGTGCCAGCAGTTTAATGCAGGGATCCCTTAATGAAAAACTGTTTTTT. Full variable domain (outside the CDR3, taken from reference TRBV28 and TRBJ1-4): DVKVTQSSRYLVKRTGEKVFLECVQDMDHENMFWYRQDPGLGLRLIYFSYDVKMKEKGDIPEGYSVSREKKERFSLILESASTNQTSMYLCASSLMQGSLNEKLFFGSGTQLSVL.

The chain recombines TRBV12-3 or TRBV12-4 with TRBJ2-7; perhaps D is TRBD1 or TRBD2 (6 bases each). The ends were cut back, 5 bases at V and 4 bases at J, with 12 bases in the middle. The CDR3 loop spans 13 amino acids. The CDR3 region has the DNA TGTGCCAGCAGTACGGGGGCAAGATACGAGCAGTACTTC. Its protein product is CASSTGARYEQYF.

This clonotype was seen repeatedly, ten times or more. This sequence joins TRBV7-3 and TRBJ2-1, with 9 bases fitting TRBD2. This CDR3 is built from 16 residues. The V and J ends lost 1 base and 5 bases, in that order; junction bases with no gene match: 6. CDR1 SGHTA and CDR2 FQGTGA come from the germline V gene. DNA for the CDR3: TGTGCCAGCAGCTTAAGTAGCGGGGGTTACAACAATGAGCAGTTCTTC. It specifies CASSLSSGGYNNEQFF.

At least ten counts were recorded for this clonotype. The chain couples TRBV12-3 or TRBV12-4 to TRBJ2-2; no clear D. This CDR3 comprises 15 residues. Between the trimmed V and J ends, which lost 3 bases and 7 bases, there was a span of 15 bases. CDR3 sequence reads: CASSLDGTVGGELFF. The CDR3 nucleotides are TGTGCCAGCAGTTTGGACGGAACGGTAGGCGGGGAGCTGTTTTTT.